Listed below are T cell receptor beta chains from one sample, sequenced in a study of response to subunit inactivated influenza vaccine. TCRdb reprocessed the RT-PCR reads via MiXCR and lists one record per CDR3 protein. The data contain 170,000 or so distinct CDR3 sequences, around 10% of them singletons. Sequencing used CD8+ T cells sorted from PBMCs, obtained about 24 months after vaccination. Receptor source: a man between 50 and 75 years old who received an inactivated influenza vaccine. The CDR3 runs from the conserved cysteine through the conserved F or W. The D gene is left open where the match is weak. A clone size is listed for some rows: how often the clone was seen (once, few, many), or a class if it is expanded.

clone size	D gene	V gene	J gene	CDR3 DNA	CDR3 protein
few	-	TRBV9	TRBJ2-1	TGTGCCAGCAGCGTAGCTAGGGGGACTCACAATGAGCAGTTCTTC	CASSVARGTHNEQFF
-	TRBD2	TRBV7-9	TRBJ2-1	TGTGCCAGCAGCATCATAGCGGGGGCCTACAATGAGCAGTTCTTC	CASSIIAGAYNEQFF
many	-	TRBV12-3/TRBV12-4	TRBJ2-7	TGTGCCAGCAGCAGGGGGGCCCACGAGCAGTACTTC	CASSRGAHEQYF
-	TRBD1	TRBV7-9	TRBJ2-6	TGTGCCAGCAGTTCGACAGGGCACTCTGGGGCCAACGTCCTGACTTTC	CASSSTGHSGANVLTF
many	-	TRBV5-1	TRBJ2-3	TGCGCCAGCAGCTTAATAGGAGATACGCAGTATTTT	CASSLIGDTQYF
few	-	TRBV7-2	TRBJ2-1	TGTGCCAGCAGCCCCGAACGCATAACGTTCCCCTACAATGAGCAGTTCTTC	CASSPERITFPYNEQFF
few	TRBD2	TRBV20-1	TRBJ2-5	TGCAGTGCTAGAACCATGGGACTAGCGGGAGTGGAGACCCAGTACTTC	CSARTMGLAGVETQYF
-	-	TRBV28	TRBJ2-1	TGTGCCAGCAGTTTAACTATCCATCTCAACAATGAGCAGTTCTTC	CASSLTIHLNNEQFF
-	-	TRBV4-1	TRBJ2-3	TGCGCCAGCAGCCAAGAAGGCAGGGGCGCAGATACGCAGTATTTT	CASSQEGRGADTQYF
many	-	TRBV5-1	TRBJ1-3	TGCGCCAGCAGCCACCCTGACAGCGCTGGAAACACCATATATTTT	CASSHPDSAGNTIYF
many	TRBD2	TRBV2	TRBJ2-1	TGTGCCAGCAGTGGGCTAGCGGAAGTCTCCTACAATGAGCAGTTCTTC	CASSGLAEVSYNEQFF
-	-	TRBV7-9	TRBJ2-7	TGTGCCAGTACCAGGGGTCTTGACGAGCAGTACTTC	CASTRGLDEQYF
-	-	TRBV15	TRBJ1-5	TGTGCCACCAGCGGTCGACAGTATAGCAATCAGCCCCAGCATTTT	CATSGRQYSNQPQHF